These 20 T cell receptor beta chains originate from one sample sequenced in a study of PD-1 blockade in classical Hodgkin lymphoma. Measured with immunoSEQ multiplex PCR; TCRdb has only the in-frame clones, and not every one. The sample shows 27,000 or so clones, around 70% of them seen only once. Time point indicated: cycle 4 day 1 (C4D1), after less than seven weeks of nivolumab. After autologous stem cell transplantation all patients relapsed, and prior brentuximab vedotin exposure differed between cohorts. The sample consisted of peripheral blood mononuclear cells (PBMCs), taken before the fourth cycle of nivolumab. These receptors came from a human donor with classical Hodgkin lymphoma.

This sequence joins TRBV4-3 and TRBJ1-4; D is possibly TRBD1 (5 bases). This CDR3 is 15 amino acids long. Per the germline V gene, CDR1 is LGHNA and CDR2 is YSLEER. Trimming cost V 5 bases and J 7 bases, with 17 bases left between them. The CDR3 nucleotides read TGCGCCAGCAGCTATTACGGGGGGGTGGGTGAAAAACTGTTTTTT. Its protein product is CASSYYGGVGEKLFF.

V gene TRBV5-1 combines with J gene TRBJ2-3, with 9 bases fitting TRBD1. Losses at the gene ends were 1 base for V and 3 bases for J; bases not matched to a gene: 3. CDR1 and CDR2 from the germline V gene are SGHRS and YFSETQ. CDR3 length: 15 amino acids. CDR3 sequence reads: CASSLFGQGTDTQYF. The DNA of the CDR3 is TGCGCCAGCAGCTTGTTCGGACAGGGGACAGATACGCAGTATTTT.

The CDR3 DNA reads as TGTGCCAGAGAGGAGGGGACCCCACCCAAAAACATTCAGTACTTC. It codes for CAREEGTPPKNIQYF. The gene calls are TRBV6-1 and TRBJ2-4; tentative D call: TRBD2 (6 bases). The CDR3 is 15 residues long. V was shortened by 9 bases and J by 2 bases, with 17 bases between the two germline ends. The germline V gene has CDR1 MNHNS and CDR2 SASEGT.

CDR3 in DNA: TGCGCCAGCAGCACCTACGAAGAGCAGTTCTTC. This translates into CASSTYEEQFF. V and J are TRBV5-1 and TRBJ2-1; D remains ambiguous. The V end was cut by 4 bases, the J end by 10 bases, with 9 bases between. Germline V gives CDR1 SGHRS, CDR2 YFSETQ. The CDR3 length is 11 residues.

In its sample, this clone was seen once. The CDR3 DNA follows: TGCAGCGGTGGCCATGGGGGACTATCCAACACCGGGGAGCTGTTTTTT. This codes for CSGGHGGLSNTGELFF. V gene TRBV29-1 combines with J gene TRBJ2-2; 7 nucleotides match TRBD2. Per the germline V gene, CDR1 is SQVTM and CDR2 is ANQGSEA. The V segment lost 7 bases and the J segment 2 bases; nucleotides outside the gene matches: 13. The CDR3 length is 16 residues.

The rearrangement links TRBV2 to TRBJ2-1; TRBD2 matches 11 bases. CDR1 and CDR2 from the germline V gene are SNHLY and FYNNEI. The trim removed 8 bases at V and 5 bases at J, leaving 8 bases unmatched. This CDR3 has 15 residues. The CDR3 loop reads CASVSGTSGNNEQFF. For the CDR3, the DNA is TGTGCCAGCGTATCCGGGACTAGCGGAAACAATGAGCAGTTCTTC.

The V call is TRBV7-9, the J call TRBJ2-3, with 12 nucleotides matching TRBD2. The CDR3 is 17 amino acids. The J segment lost 4 bases and the V segment lost 5 bases, leaving 10 bases of the junction unmatched. Germline assignment: CDR1 SEHNR and CDR2 FQNEAQ (reference sequence). The CDR3 sequence: CASSGHASSGRADTQYF. The CDR3 nucleotides are TGTGCCAGCAGCGGGCACGCCTCTAGCGGGAGGGCAGATACGCAGTATTTT.

This clone has only a few counts. The chain recombines TRBV7-6 with TRBJ2-2; 12 bases align to TRBD2. Germline loops: CDR1 SGHVS, CDR2 FNYEAQ. Trimming at V came to 4 bases and at J to 2 bases, leaving 8 bases not matched to a gene. The CDR3 spans 18 residues. CDR3 nucleotide sequence: TGTGCCAGCAGCTCCGGGACTAGCGGGTGGCTTAACACCGGGGAGCTGTTTTTT. Its protein product is CASSSGTSGWLNTGELFF.

The rearrangement joins TRBV28 to TRBJ1-2; the D gene is possibly TRBD1 (5 bases). This CDR3 is 14 amino acids long. CDR1 is MDHEN, CDR2 SYDVKM, per germline. Trimming took 5 bases from V and 5 from J, leaving 15 bases between them. The CDR3 DNA sequence: TGTGCCAGCAGTATAGGGGTATTTGATTATGGCTACACCTTC. Its protein product is CASSIGVFDYGYTF.

The CDR3 DNA follows: TGTGCCAGCAGTGAATGGGGACAGGCGTTCTCCTACGAGCAGTACTTC. Protein sequence: CASSEWGQAFSYEQYF. V is TRBV2 and J is TRBJ2-7, with 8 bases fitting TRBD1. Germline CDR1 and CDR2: SNHLY and FYNNEI. The length of the CDR3 is 16 residues. Trimming removed 2 bases from V and 0 bases from J; junction bases left unmatched: 6.

As to this clone: One junction end does not reproduce the germline sequence, and a read error may be involved. CDR3 loop: CASSDELECRGAVF. For the CDR3, the DNA is TGTGCCAGCAGTGATGAACTAGAATGCCGGGGAGCTGTTTTT. V gene TRBV6-4 combines with J gene TRBJ2-2; weak D call: TRBD2 (5 bases). There are 14 residues in the CDR3. The germline CDR1 and CDR2 sequences are MRHNA and SNTAGT.

This chain links TRBV4-3 with TRBJ2-1; 14 nucleotides match TRBD2. The V gene's germline CDR1 is LGHNA and CDR2 YSLEER. J was trimmed by 11 bases and V by 0 bases; bases with no gene match: 6. This CDR3 is built from 16 residues. In nucleotides, the CDR3 is TGCGCCAGCAGCCAAGAAGACAGGACTAGCGGGGGGAAGCAGTTCTTC. It yields the protein CASSQEDRTSGGKQFF.

The gene calls are TRBV6-1 and TRBJ2-1; the D gene is possibly TRBD2 (6 bases). Germline V gives CDR1 MNHNS, CDR2 SASEGT. Trimming cost V 8 bases and J 5 bases, with 10 bases left between them. The CDR3 loop spans 12 amino acids. The CDR3 loop is CASRGSDNEQFF. The DNA for the CDR3 is TGTGCCAGCCGGGGGTCGGACAATGAGCAGTTCTTC.

This sequence joins TRBV7-9 and TRBJ2-6; D uncertain. V shed 8 bases and J shed 0 bases, with 5 bases lying between them. CDR1 and CDR2 (germline): SEHNR, FQNEAQ (reference sequence). The CDR3 is 13 residues long. CDR3 loop: CASLISGANVLTF. The CDR3 bases are TGTGCCAGCCTTATCTCTGGGGCCAACGTCCTGACTTTC.

The CDR3 loop is CASIATGGNTEAFF. The CDR3 coding sequence is TGTGCCAGCATCGCGACAGGGGGGAACACTGAAGCTTTCTTT. This chain links TRBV6-1 with TRBJ1-1, with 9 bases lining up with TRBD1. The J segment lost 1 base and the V segment lost 7 bases, leaving 4 bases of the junction unmatched. The V gene's germline CDR1 is MNHNS and CDR2 SASEGT. The CDR3 sequence is 14 residues long.

The chain combines TRBV7-2 with TRBJ2-7, with 12 bases identical to TRBD1. The germline V gene encodes CDR1 SGHTA and CDR2 FQGNSA. The CDR3 length is 15 residues. With V trimmed by 1 base and J by 5 bases, 3 bases remained unmatched. CDR3 DNA sequence: TGTGCCAGCAGCTTAGAGGGACAGGGGGCCCACGAGCAGTACTTC. Its translation: CASSLEGQGAHEQYF.

The chain joins TRBV2 to TRBJ1-4; D remains unclear. V was pared by 3 bases and J by 0 bases, with 14 bases between. The CDR3 runs 17 residues. Germline V gene data show CDR1 as SNHLY and CDR2 as FYNNEI. The DNA of the CDR3 is TGTGCCAGCAGTGAGGGGTTGGCGGACCCAACTAATGAAAAACTGTTTTTT. This gives the protein CASSEGLADPTNEKLFF.

This clone was recorded a few times. V is TRBV27 and J is TRBJ2-7; 8 bases line up with TRBD2. The V gene end was trimmed by 6 bases and the J gene end by 3 bases; junction bases not matched to a gene: 19. Per the germline V gene, CDR1 is MNHEY and CDR2 is SMNVEV (reference sequence). The CDR3 contains 18 residues. CDR3 in amino acids: CASSPVPRSGSRVYEQYF. CDR3 nucleotide sequence: TGTGCCAGCAGCCCGGTCCCCCGCAGCGGGAGCAGAGTCTACGAGCAGTACTTC.

The genes are TRBV5-1 and TRBJ2-7; D call uncertain. V was shortened by 5 bases and J by 0 bases, with 15 bases between the two germline ends. CDR3 length: 15 residues. In germline, CDR1 is SGHRS, CDR2 YFSETQ. The CDR3 spells CASRPRTDHSYEQYF. CDR3 bases: TGCGCCAGCAGACCCAGGACGGACCACTCCTACGAGCAGTACTTC.

This chain connects TRBV6-1 to TRBJ2-1; D uncertain. Trimming stripped 7 bases from V and 8 bases from J, with 15 bases between. Germline lookup yields CDR1 MNHNS and CDR2 SASEGT. This CDR3 contains 13 residues. The CDR3 loop reads CASTLEAGHEQFF. The CDR3 DNA is TGTGCCAGCACACTCGAGGCCGGGCATGAGCAGTTCTTC.